A selection of T cell receptor beta chains follows, all from one sample in a study of blood T cell repertoires in COVID-19. Libraries were prepared by immunoSEQ multiplex PCR; TCRdb keeps only in-frame clonotypes and omits some of them. The sample shows about 320,000 clones, over 85% of them seen only once. The sequenced sample was peripheral blood. The receptors were sampled from a woman aged 25 to 45 with COVID-19, enrolled during active disease. Each CDR3 is given with its conserved first and last residue. D genes are given only for firm matches. The size of a clone is reported for some rows only, either as once, few or many, or as a class for expanded clones.

cdr3_nt: TGTGCCAGTAGTATAGAGGCAGGCTATAATCAGCCCCAGCATTTT; cdr3_aa: CASSIEAGYNQPQHF; j_call: TRBJ1-5; clone_size: -; d_call: -; v_call: TRBV19
cdr3_nt: TGTGCCAGCAACCTGGGCTCCCCTAACACTGAAGCTTTCTTT; cdr3_aa: CASNLGSPNTEAFF; j_call: TRBJ1-1; clone_size: -; d_call: -; v_call: TRBV6-6
cdr3_nt: TGTGCCAGCAGCTTAGTACAGGGTTACAATGAGCAGTTCTTC; cdr3_aa: CASSLVQGYNEQFF; j_call: TRBJ2-1; clone_size: -; d_call: -; v_call: TRBV7-9
cdr3_nt: TGTGCCAGCAGTTTTTGGGCGGGGGGGCGTTACGAGCAGTACTTC; cdr3_aa: CASSFWAGGRYEQYF; j_call: TRBJ2-7; clone_size: -; d_call: TRBD2; v_call: TRBV28
cdr3_nt: TGTGCCAGCAGTTACAGCGGGGGGTCCTACACCGGGGAGCTGTTTTTT; cdr3_aa: CASSYSGGSYTGELFF; j_call: TRBJ2-2; clone_size: -; d_call: TRBD2; v_call: TRBV27
cdr3_nt: TGTGCCAGCCGCGGAGCCTACGAGCAGTACTTC; cdr3_aa: CASRGAYEQYF; j_call: TRBJ2-7; clone_size: few; d_call: -; v_call: TRBV3-1/TRBV3-2
cdr3_nt: TGTGCCAGCAGCTCCGGGACAGGGCCTGAAAAACTGTTTTTT; cdr3_aa: CASSSGTGPEKLFF; j_call: TRBJ1-4; clone_size: -; d_call: TRBD1; v_call: TRBV5-4
cdr3_nt: TGTGCCAGCAAATTCCCGAACACTGAAGCTTTCTTT; cdr3_aa: CASKFPNTEAFF; j_call: TRBJ1-1; clone_size: -; d_call: -; v_call: TRBV19
cdr3_nt: TGTGCCAGCAGTTTGGGGGGGGGACATCGCTACGAGCAGTACTTC; cdr3_aa: CASSLGGGHRYEQYF; j_call: TRBJ2-7; clone_size: -; d_call: -; v_call: TRBV28
cdr3_nt: TGCGCCAGCAGCCAGGGGAGTACCTACAATGAGCAGTTCTTC; cdr3_aa: CASSQGSTYNEQFF; j_call: TRBJ2-1; clone_size: -; d_call: -; v_call: TRBV4-1
cdr3_nt: TGCGCCAGCAGTGAGTCAGGGACAGGGCGGTATGGCTACACCTTC; cdr3_aa: CASSESGTGRYGYTF; j_call: TRBJ1-2; clone_size: -; d_call: TRBD1; v_call: TRBV10-2
cdr3_nt: TGTGCCAGCAGCCCCCACCGGACAGGGAATGGGAATGGCTACACCTTC; cdr3_aa: CASSPHRTGNGNGYTF; j_call: TRBJ1-2; clone_size: -; d_call: TRBD1; v_call: TRBV7-8
cdr3_nt: TGTGCCAGCAGCTTGGATGGGAGACAGCCCCAGCATTTT; cdr3_aa: CASSLDGRQPQHF; j_call: TRBJ1-5; clone_size: -; d_call: -; v_call: TRBV5-5
cdr3_nt: TGTGCCGGCCGCTTGGGGGCCAACGTCCTGACTTTC; cdr3_aa: CAGRLGANVLTF; j_call: TRBJ2-6; clone_size: -; d_call: -; v_call: TRBV6-4
cdr3_nt: TGTGCCAGCTCACCGCCAGCCTACAATGAGCAGTTCTTC; cdr3_aa: CASSPPAYNEQFF; j_call: TRBJ2-1; clone_size: -; d_call: -; v_call: TRBV18
cdr3_nt: TGTGCCAGCAGCTTAGGCAGTCTGAACGAGCAGTACTTC; cdr3_aa: CASSLGSLNEQYF; j_call: TRBJ2-7; clone_size: once; d_call: -; v_call: TRBV11-2
cdr3_nt: TGTGCCAGCAGGCCGGGACAGAGCTACGAGCAGTACTTC; cdr3_aa: CASRPGQSYEQYF; j_call: TRBJ2-7; clone_size: -; d_call: TRBD1; v_call: TRBV6-5
cdr3_nt: TGTGCCAGCAGCGTCCAAGGGGGTGGCACAGATACGCAGTATTTT; cdr3_aa: CASSVQGGGTDTQYF; j_call: TRBJ2-3; clone_size: once; d_call: -; v_call: TRBV9
cdr3_nt: TGTGCCAGCAGCTCACGGACTAGCGGGGGTTCCGGGACCCAGTACTTC; cdr3_aa: CASSSRTSGGSGTQYF; j_call: TRBJ2-5; clone_size: -; d_call: TRBD2; v_call: TRBV5-4
cdr3_nt: TGTGCCAGCGGGACCCCGGGACTAGCGGGGTTTGGGGTCTACGAGCAGTACTTC; cdr3_aa: CASGTPGLAGFGVYEQYF; j_call: TRBJ2-7; clone_size: -; d_call: TRBD2; v_call: TRBV3-1/TRBV3-2
cdr3_nt: TGTGCCAGCAGGCAAGGGCGGGGTGCTAGGCCCTACAATGAGCAGTTCTTC; cdr3_aa: CASRQGRGARPYNEQFF; j_call: TRBJ2-1; clone_size: -; d_call: -; v_call: TRBV7-9
cdr3_nt: TGTGCCAGCAGCTTAGGAGGGCGTGGGAACACTGAAGCTTTCTTT; cdr3_aa: CASSLGGRGNTEAFF; j_call: TRBJ1-1; clone_size: -; d_call: -; v_call: TRBV7-6
cdr3_nt: TGTGCCAGCAGTAAAGGACTAGCGGGGACTCAAGAGACCCAGTACTTC; cdr3_aa: CASSKGLAGTQETQYF; j_call: TRBJ2-5; clone_size: -; d_call: TRBD2; v_call: TRBV6-6
cdr3_nt: TGCGCCAGCAGCCTAGGCACAGGGTGGAGCACTGAAGCTTTCTTT; cdr3_aa: CASSLGTGWSTEAFF; j_call: TRBJ1-1; clone_size: -; d_call: -; v_call: TRBV5-1
cdr3_nt: TGTGCCAGCAGCGTAGGGGGCCGCTACAATGAGCAGTTCTTC; cdr3_aa: CASSVGGRYNEQFF; j_call: TRBJ2-1; clone_size: -; d_call: -; v_call: TRBV9
cdr3_nt: TGTGCCAGCAGCAACACCGGGACAGGGGCTACCGGGGAGCTGTTTTTT; cdr3_aa: CASSNTGTGATGELFF; j_call: TRBJ2-2; clone_size: few; d_call: TRBD1; v_call: TRBV11-3
cdr3_nt: TGCGCCAGCAGCTTGGCATTCGGTGTCGGGTCCCCCTACGAGCAGTACTTC; cdr3_aa: CASSLAFGVGSPYEQYF; j_call: TRBJ2-7; clone_size: -; d_call: -; v_call: TRBV5-1
cdr3_nt: TGTGCCAGCAGTTTGGTCAGACTAGCAGATACGCAGTATTTT; cdr3_aa: CASSLVRLADTQYF; j_call: TRBJ2-3; clone_size: -; d_call: -; v_call: TRBV27
cdr3_nt: TGTGCCAGCAGCCTTGGACAGGGAGGAAAACTGTTTTTT; cdr3_aa: CASSLGQGGKLFF; j_call: TRBJ1-4; clone_size: -; d_call: TRBD1; v_call: TRBV5-6
cdr3_nt: TGTGCCATCTCCCGCCCCGAGCGGGGACAACAAGAGACCCAGTACTTC; cdr3_aa: CAISRPERGQQETQYF; j_call: TRBJ2-5; clone_size: -; d_call: -; v_call: TRBV10-3
cdr3_nt: TGCGCCAGCAGCCGCGGACTAGCGGGGGTGTACGAGCAGTACTTC; cdr3_aa: CASSRGLAGVYEQYF; j_call: TRBJ2-7; clone_size: -; d_call: TRBD2; v_call: TRBV4-1
cdr3_nt: TGTGCCAGCAGCTTGAATGGGGACTCTGAAAAACTGTTTTTT; cdr3_aa: CASSLNGDSEKLFF; j_call: TRBJ1-4; clone_size: -; d_call: -; v_call: TRBV5-4
cdr3_nt: TGTGCCAGCAGCTCCACCGGGACTAGCGCCTACAATGAGCAGTTCTTC; cdr3_aa: CASSSTGTSAYNEQFF; j_call: TRBJ2-1; clone_size: -; d_call: TRBD2; v_call: TRBV7-2
cdr3_nt: TGTGCCAGCAGCCTTCCCGGGACTAGCGGGGGGTCGTTCTACGAGCAGTACTTC; cdr3_aa: CASSLPGTSGGSFYEQYF; j_call: TRBJ2-7; clone_size: -; d_call: TRBD2; v_call: TRBV7-9
cdr3_nt: TGTGCCAGCAGCTACTTTGACAGGGGGAGGGGCTACACCTTC; cdr3_aa: CASSYFDRGRGYTF; j_call: TRBJ1-2; clone_size: -; d_call: TRBD1; v_call: TRBV5-4
cdr3_nt: TGTGCCAGCAGCACGTCCGGGACAGCCTACGAGCAGTACTTC; cdr3_aa: CASSTSGTAYEQYF; j_call: TRBJ2-7; clone_size: -; d_call: TRBD1; v_call: TRBV6-1
cdr3_nt: TGTGCCAGCCATGGAACAGTACATCAGCCCCAGCATTTT; cdr3_aa: CASHGTVHQPQHF; j_call: TRBJ1-5; clone_size: -; d_call: -; v_call: TRBV10-3
cdr3_nt: TGTGCCAGCAGCCACTCCGGGACAGCAAACACCGGGGAGCTGTTTTTT; cdr3_aa: CASSHSGTANTGELFF; j_call: TRBJ2-2; clone_size: -; d_call: TRBD1; v_call: TRBV3-1/TRBV3-2
cdr3_nt: TGTGCCAGCAGCTTACGGAGGGAAGGGTTCGGTACGCAGTATTTT; cdr3_aa: CASSLRREGFGTQYF; j_call: TRBJ2-3; clone_size: -; d_call: -; v_call: TRBV7-8
cdr3_nt: TGTGCCAGCAGCTTGAGGGCCTGGGGAGGCGGTAACTATGGCTACACCTTC; cdr3_aa: CASSLRAWGGGNYGYTF; j_call: TRBJ1-2; clone_size: -; d_call: -; v_call: TRBV7-6
cdr3_nt: TGTGCCAGCAGTCCCAGGGGGGCGGGCACCTACGAGCAGTACTTC; cdr3_aa: CASSPRGAGTYEQYF; j_call: TRBJ2-7; clone_size: few; d_call: -; v_call: TRBV28
cdr3_nt: TGTGCCAGCATGGCCGCAGGGGGAAATGAAAAACTGTTTTTT; cdr3_aa: CASMAAGGNEKLFF; j_call: TRBJ1-4; clone_size: -; d_call: TRBD1; v_call: TRBV6-1
cdr3_nt: TGTGCCAGCAGACCCCGCGGTGGAATAACCTACGAGCAGTACTTC; cdr3_aa: CASRPRGGITYEQYF; j_call: TRBJ2-7; clone_size: -; d_call: -; v_call: TRBV6-6
cdr3_nt: TGCGCCAGCAGCCTGGGACTAGTGGAACTTAGCTCCTACAATGAGCAGTTCTTC; cdr3_aa: CASSLGLVELSSYNEQFF; j_call: TRBJ2-1; clone_size: -; d_call: TRBD2; v_call: TRBV5-1
cdr3_nt: TGTGCCAGCATGCTCGACAGGGGGGTTTATCGCGGCTACACCTTC; cdr3_aa: CASMLDRGVYRGYTF; j_call: TRBJ1-2; clone_size: -; d_call: TRBD1; v_call: TRBV2
cdr3_nt: TGTGCCAGTAGTATTTATGCAGGGGGCGCATCCTACTACGAGCAGTACTTC; cdr3_aa: CASSIYAGGASYYEQYF; j_call: TRBJ2-7; clone_size: -; d_call: TRBD1; v_call: TRBV19
cdr3_nt: TGTGCCAGCAGTCCTAGGACAGGGTGGGGTGAAAAACTGTTTTTT; cdr3_aa: CASSPRTGWGEKLFF; j_call: TRBJ1-4; clone_size: -; d_call: TRBD1; v_call: TRBV2
cdr3_nt: TGTGCCACCAGCAGAGATCCCGCGCAGGGTATGTACGAGCAGTACTTC; cdr3_aa: CATSRDPAQGMYEQYF; j_call: TRBJ2-7; clone_size: -; d_call: -; v_call: TRBV15
cdr3_nt: TGTGCCAGTAGTCTAAAACCGGGACTAGCATACAATGAGCAGTTCTTC; cdr3_aa: CASSLKPGLAYNEQFF; j_call: TRBJ2-1; clone_size: few; d_call: TRBD2; v_call: TRBV19
cdr3_nt: TGTGCCGGCACCAGCGGGGGACAAGAGACCCAGTACTTC; cdr3_aa: CAGTSGGQETQYF; j_call: TRBJ2-5; clone_size: few; d_call: TRBD2; v_call: TRBV5-4
cdr3_nt: TGTGCCAGCAGCCGGGGTGCGGGGGGGACTTCCTACGAGCAGTACTTC; cdr3_aa: CASSRGAGGTSYEQYF; j_call: TRBJ2-7; clone_size: -; d_call: TRBD2; v_call: TRBV5-5
cdr3_nt: TGTGCCAGCAGCCACCAGAAGACCCAGTACTTC; cdr3_aa: CASSHQKTQYF; j_call: TRBJ2-5; clone_size: -; d_call: -; v_call: TRBV3-1/TRBV3-2
cdr3_nt: TGCGCCAGCAGAACCGGGACTAGCGGTCAAGAGACCCAGTACTTC; cdr3_aa: CASRTGTSGQETQYF; j_call: TRBJ2-5; clone_size: once; d_call: TRBD2; v_call: TRBV10-2
cdr3_nt: TGTGCCAGCAGCTTAGAAGGGACAGGGAACGAAAAACTGTTTTTT; cdr3_aa: CASSLEGTGNEKLFF; j_call: TRBJ1-4; clone_size: -; d_call: TRBD1; v_call: TRBV11-2